Following are 30 T cell receptor beta chains from one sample sequenced in a study of T cell responses to AZD1222 COVID-19 vaccine. The table came from immunoSEQ multiplex PCR; TCRdb's copy has only in-frame clones and leaves some out. The data hold around 150,000 clones, with about 92% observed a single time. The material was peripheral blood, obtained 28 days after the second AZD1222 dose. These receptors were obtained from an adult who received the AZD1222 COVID-19 vaccine.

The V gene is TRBV30, the J gene TRBJ1-3; D is unresolved. Trimming shortened V by 5 bases and J by 0 bases, and 11 bases separated the two germline ends. This CDR3 comprises 14 residues. Germline V gives CDR1 GTSNPN, CDR2 SVGIG (reference sequence). In DNA, the CDR3 is TGTGCCTGGGCCAACATGTTCTCTGGAAACACCATATATTTT. Its protein product is CAWANMFSGNTIYF.

The V and J genes are TRBV10-2 and TRBJ1-2; 7 nucleotides match TRBD1. V shed 6 bases, J shed 8 bases, and the junction held 9 bases outside the gene matches. The germline gives CDR1 WSHSY, CDR2 SAAADI. CDR3 size: 13 residues. The chain's CDR3 is CASSPDRAVGYTF. The DNA of the CDR3 is TGCGCCAGCAGCCCCGACAGGGCCGTGGGCTACACCTTC.

The chain has TRBV5-1 and TRBJ1-1, with 7 bases lining up with TRBD1. The CDR3 is 14 residues long. The V and J ends lost 6 bases and 0 bases, in that order; junction bases with no gene match: 5. Looked up from germline, CDR1 is SGHRS and CDR2 is YFSETQ. CDR3 protein: CASKGQTLNTEAFF. The CDR3 region has the DNA TGCGCCAGCAAGGGACAGACCTTGAACACTGAAGCTTTCTTT.

This chain joins TRBV29-1 and TRBJ1-2, with TRBD1 identical over 10 bases. The ends lost 5 bases at V and 8 bases at J; junction bases unmatched: 5. Germline V gives CDR1 SQVTM, CDR2 ANQGSEA. The CDR3 sequence is 12 residues long. The CDR3, as DNA: TGCAGCGTTCTTTTGACAGGGGGCGGCTACACCTTC. Its translation: CSVLLTGGGYTF.

In its sample, this clone was seen a few times. The chain recombines TRBV19 with TRBJ2-1; 13 nucleotides agree with TRBD2. The J segment lost 15 bases and the V segment lost 6 bases, leaving 14 bases of the junction unmatched. This CDR3 is built from 15 residues. Germline CDR1 reads LNHDA; CDR2 reads SQIVND (reference sequence). The CDR3 DNA reads as TGTGCCAGTAGCCAACTAGCGGGAGGGCCCCGGGGGCGGTTCTTC. This translates into CASSQLAGGPRGRFF.

The chain combines TRBV3-1 (or the pseudogene TRBV3-2) with TRBJ2-7, with D hard to call. V was trimmed by 0 bases and J by 3 bases, leaving 12 bases between them. The CDR3 length is 15 residues. CDR1 and CDR2 from the germline V gene are LGHDT and YNNKEL (reference sequence). The DNA for the CDR3 is TGTGCCAGCAGCCAAGAGGGCAGGCCCCTCTACGAGCAGTACTTC. Translation gives CASSQEGRPLYEQYF.

This clone appeared once. The gene calls are TRBV10-2 and TRBJ1-1; D possibly corresponds to TRBD1 (5 bases). CDR1 WSHSY and CDR2 SAAADI come from the germline V gene. The CDR3 extends over 10 amino acids. V lost 9 bases and J 6 bases, leaving 8 bases between the germline ends. The CDR3 spells CASRGSEAFF. As DNA, the CDR3 is TGCGCCAGTAGGGGCTCTGAAGCTTTCTTT.

The V gene is TRBV6-5, the J gene TRBJ2-7; tentative D call: TRBD1 (6 bases). Trimming cost V 5 bases and J 2 bases, with 13 bases left between them. The CDR3 totals 14 residues. Germline CDR1 MNHEY, CDR2 SVGAGI. CDR3 nucleotide sequence: TGTGCCAGCAGTCAGGGGTCGCGAGCCTACGAGCAGTACTTC. This encodes CASSQGSRAYEQYF.

The chain is built from TRBV7-2 and TRBJ2-3; D not resolved. The germline CDR1 and CDR2 sequences are SGHTA and FQGNSA. The CDR3 extends over 13 amino acids. The germline V and J ends were trimmed by 3 bases and 5 bases, with 9 bases remaining between them. Written as DNA, the CDR3 is TGTGCCAGCAGCTTCCCGCCTCAAGATACGCAGTATTTT. Protein: CASSFPPQDTQYF.

This chain uses TRBV11-2 with TRBJ2-7, with 9 positions matching TRBD2. This CDR3 is 18 amino acids long. J was trimmed by 5 bases and V by 5 bases; bases with no gene match: 19. CDR1 and CDR2 from the germline V gene are SGHAT and FQNNGV. CDR3 protein: CASSHWAGGIRVVHEQYF. Written as DNA, the CDR3 is TGTGCCAGCAGCCACTGGGCGGGAGGGATTAGGGTTGTCCACGAGCAGTACTTC. The whole variable domain, filled in from reference TRBV11-2 and TRBJ2-7, reads EAGVAQSPRYKIIEKRQSVAFWCNPISGHATLYWYQQILGQGPKLLIQFQNNGVVDDSQLPKDRFSAERLKGVDSTLKIQPAKLEDSAVYLCASSHWAGGIRVVHEQYFGPGTRLTVT.

The chain links TRBV28 to TRBJ2-3, with 11 positions matching TRBD2. V shed 3 bases and J 8 bases; nucleotides not matched to a gene: 10. The germline V gene has CDR1 MDHEN and CDR2 SYDVKM. The CDR3 contains 16 residues. As DNA, the CDR3 is TGTGCCAGCAGTTTCCGACTAGCGGGGCCTTTGGGTACGCAGTATTTT. Translating it yields CASSFRLAGPLGTQYF.

The V call is TRBV5-1, the J call TRBJ2-3, with a possible D match to TRBD2 (6 bases). V was clipped by 7 bases and J by 0 bases, with 12 bases between them. From germline, CDR1 is SGHRS and CDR2 YFSETQ. The CDR3 has 14 amino acids. The CDR3 DNA follows: TGCGCCAGCTACGCGGGACCAAGCACAGATACGCAGTATTTT. Its protein is CASYAGPSTDTQYF.

V usage is TRBV30 and J usage is TRBJ2-7; 11 bases map to TRBD1. Trimming removed 4 bases from V and 2 bases from J; junction bases left unmatched: 4. This CDR3 spans 14 amino acids. Germline CDR1 GTSNPN, CDR2 SVGIG (reference sequence). CDR3 sequence (DNA): TGTGCCTGGACCCAGGACAGGGGGCCCTACGAGCAGTACTTC. Protein sequence: CAWTQDRGPYEQYF.

The rearrangement uses TRBV28 and TRBJ2-2; D is unresolved. CDR1 MDHEN and CDR2 SYDVKM come from the germline V gene. The CDR3 runs to 13 residues. The V end was cut by 5 bases, the J end by 6 bases, with 10 bases between. This CDR3 is CASSPPRAGELFF. The CDR3 DNA is TGTGCCAGCAGTCCCCCCCGGGCCGGGGAGCTGTTTTTT.

V is TRBV6-2 or TRBV6-3 and J is TRBJ2-7, with TRBD2 identical over 7 bases. V was clipped by 2 bases and J by 6 bases; unmatched bases: 7. The CDR3 consists of 14 residues. CDR1 and CDR2 from the germline V gene are MNHEY and SVGEGT. CDR3 in amino acids: CASSYASGTTEQYF. CDR3 nucleotides: TGTGCCAGCAGTTACGCTAGCGGCACCACCGAGCAGTACTTC.

In DNA form, the CDR3 reads TGTGCCAGCAGCAACAACAGGGAGCAGCCCCAGCATTTT. Protein: CASSNNREQPQHF. V gene TRBV7-2 combines with J gene TRBJ1-5; TRBD1 might be the D (6 bases). V was trimmed by 5 bases and J by 7 bases, leaving 12 bases between them. The germline V gene has CDR1 SGHTA and CDR2 FQGNSA. This CDR3 has 13 amino acids.

V and J are TRBV19 and TRBJ2-7; 9 bases map to TRBD2. Germline V gene lookup returns CDR1 LNHDA and CDR2 SQIVND (reference sequence). V shed 8 bases and J 4 bases; nucleotides not matched to a gene: 6. The CDR3 loop spans 13 amino acids. For the CDR3, the DNA is TGTGCCAGTTCTAGCGGGAATCGGTACGAGCAGTACTTC. Encoded protein: CASSSGNRYEQYF.

J is TRBJ2-7 and V is TRBV28; 8 bases match TRBD1. V was clipped by 7 bases and J by 5 bases; unmatched bases: 10. The CDR3 totals 14 residues. CDR1 is MDHEN, CDR2 SYDVKM, per germline. The CDR3 is CASNRFGQGDEQYF. In DNA, the CDR3 is TGTGCCAGCAACCGGTTTGGACAGGGCGACGAGCAGTACTTC.

This clone was picked up one time. The CDR3, as DNA: TGTGCCAGCACCAGGGCAGAACTCTATGGCTACACCTTC. As protein: CASTRAELYGYTF. The V gene is TRBV2, the J gene TRBJ1-2; D is possibly TRBD1 (5 bases). CDR1 and CDR2 from the germline V gene are SNHLY and FYNNEI. V was pared by 7 bases and J by 4 bases, with 13 bases between. The CDR3 is 13 amino acids.

V and J are TRBV11-2 and TRBJ1-6; D not certain. Trimming pared 4 bases from V and 7 bases from J, leaving 11 bases between. The CDR3 sequence is 14 residues long. CDR1 is SGHAT and CDR2 is FQNNGV in the germline V gene. The CDR3 DNA sequence: TGTGCCAGCAGCTCCGGGCTGGGCAATTCACCCCTCCACTTT. It is translated as CASSSGLGNSPLHF. Complete variable domain (other parts from reference TRBV11-2 and TRBJ1-6): EAGVAQSPRYKIIEKRQSVAFWCNPISGHATLYWYQQILGQGPKLLIQFQNNGVVDDSQLPKDRFSAERLKGVDSTLKIQPAKLEDSAVYLCASSSGLGNSPLHFGNGTRLTVT.

Regarding this clone: At one end the junction does not follow the germline gene, possibly because of a read error. This sequence joins TRBV9 and TRBJ2-5; TRBD1 agrees at 11 bases. The CDR3 consists of 16 residues. The germline V gene has CDR1 SGDLS and CDR2 YYNGEE. The CDR3 DNA follows: TGTGCCAGCTGCGTAGCCGGGACAGGGGGGAGGGAGACCCAGTACTTC. The encoded protein is CASCVAGTGGRETQYF. The variable domain in full, completed from reference TRBV9 and TRBJ2-5, reads DSGVTQTPKHLITATGQRVTLRCSPRSGDLSVYWYQQSLDQGLQFLIQYYNGEERAKGNILERFSAQQFPDLHSELNLSSLELGDSALYFCASCVAGTGGRETQYFGPGTRLLVL.

CDR3 residues: CASSSQSLRPNNEQFF. The CDR3, as DNA: TGTGCCAGCAGTTCCCAATCTTTGCGACCTAACAATGAGCAGTTCTTC. The chain is built from TRBV6-5 and TRBJ2-1; no reliable D call. The CDR3 contains 16 residues. Germline CDR1 MNHEY, CDR2 SVGAGI. Trimming cost V 4 bases and J 5 bases, with 18 bases left between them.

The rearrangement joins TRBV27 to TRBJ2-7, with D perhaps matching TRBD2 (6 bases). V was shortened by 4 bases and J by 4 bases, with 20 bases between the two germline ends. The CDR3 covers 16 residues. Germline lookup yields CDR1 MNHEY and CDR2 SMNVEV (reference sequence). This CDR3 is CASSSLAPRADYEQYF. The CDR3, as DNA: TGTGCCAGCAGTTCCCTAGCGCCGCGGGCAGATTACGAGCAGTACTTC.

This chain links TRBV5-6 with TRBJ1-4; D might be TRBD1 (5 bases). Germline CDR1 SGHDT, CDR2 YYEEEE. The CDR3 spans 15 residues. V lost 2 bases to trimming and J lost 6 bases, with 14 bases between them. Here the CDR3 reads CASSLSGRRDEKLFF. In DNA, the CDR3 is TGTGCCAGCAGCTTATCGGGACGCCGGGATGAAAAACTGTTTTTT.

The chain combines TRBV5-1 with TRBJ1-2; 7 bases agree with TRBD1. Trimming took 4 bases from V and 3 from J; bases not matched to a gene: 6. Germline-derived CDR1 and CDR2 are SGHRS and YFSETQ. This CDR3 is built from 14 residues. This CDR3 reads CASSTQGEYYGYTF. The CDR3 DNA is TGCGCCAGCAGCACCCAGGGGGAGTACTATGGCTACACCTTC.

V gene TRBV15 combines with J gene TRBJ2-1; 9 bases are shared with TRBD2. Germline CDR1 and CDR2: LNHNV and YYDKDF (reference sequence). This CDR3 contains 19 residues. Trimming took 3 bases from V and 0 from J; bases not matched to a gene: 12. CDR3 bases: TGTGCCACCAGCAGGGCAGGGATTAGCGGGAGTTTCTCCTACAATGAGCAGTTCTTC. Translation gives CATSRAGISGSFSYNEQFF.

The gene calls are TRBV7-9 and TRBJ2-5; 8 bases are shared with TRBD2. This CDR3 region has 16 residues. V was clipped by 3 bases and J by 1 base; unmatched bases: 7. Germline V gives CDR1 SEHNR, CDR2 FQNEAQ (reference sequence). The CDR3 DNA sequence: TGTGCCAGCAGCTTTGGCTCAGCGGGGGCCCAAGAGACCCAGTACTTC. This encodes CASSFGSAGAQETQYF.

The CDR3 loop reads CASSLIGAGLSGRGYTF. The CDR3 nucleotides read TGTGCCAGCAGCTTGATCGGGGCCGGCTTGAGTGGGAGAGGCTACACCTTC. The chain is built from TRBV5-6 and TRBJ1-2, with a tentative D call TRBD1 (5 bases). The germline V gene has CDR1 SGHDT and CDR2 YYEEEE. Trimming left V 1 base short and J 8 bases short, with 24 bases between. The CDR3 spans 17 residues.

This sequence joins TRBV7-9 and TRBJ2-7; D remains unclear. Per germline, CDR1 SEHNR and CDR2 FQNEAQ (reference sequence). This CDR3 is built from 14 residues. Trimming stripped 1 base from V and 0 bases from J, with 7 bases between. Here the CDR3 reads CASSLVPSSYEQYF. The DNA for the CDR3 is TGTGCCAGCAGCTTAGTGCCCAGCTCCTACGAGCAGTACTTC.

The rearrangement uses TRBV5-1 and TRBJ2-7; tentatively, D is TRBD1 or TRBD2 (5 bases each). The CDR3 has 13 residues. Germline V gene lookup returns CDR1 SGHRS and CDR2 YFSETQ. V lost 4 bases and J lost 5, with 13 bases in between. The CDR3 bases are TGCGCCAGCAGCAAAGTCCAGGGACACGAGCAGTACTTC. It yields the protein CASSKVQGHEQYF.